This TCR beta chain was identified during a study of sequential checkpoint blockade in melanoma. The treatment: randomized to nivolumab then ipilimumab (arm A) or the reverse (arm B). Ten or more counts support this clone. V shed 5 bases and J 4 bases; nucleotides not matched to a gene: 11. Germline-derived CDR1 and CDR2 are SGHNT and YENEEA. This CDR3 region has 15 residues. Profiling relied on immunoSEQ multiplex PCR, and the TCRdb table lists in-frame clones only, not all of them. This table holds 5,500 to 9,000 clones, more than 25% found once. The chain combines TRBV11-3 with TRBJ2-7; 7 bases are shared with TRBD1. The sequences come from tumor tissue (inferred from file names), collected from a patient given nivolumab and ipilimumab in sequence. This receptor was obtained from a human donor with melanoma. The CDR3 region is CASSPTGSPTYEQYF. In DNA form, the CDR3 reads TGTGCCAGCAGCCCGACAGGGTCCCCTACTTACGAGCAGTACTTC.